These T cell receptor beta chains were read from a single sample in a study of cytomegalovirus exposure and HLA in healthy donors. Profiling relied on immunoSEQ multiplex PCR, and the TCRdb table lists in-frame clones only, not all of them. The table records more than 75,000 clones, about 76% of them present only once. The sample taken for sequencing was PBMCs. The receptors were sampled from a woman between 40 and 50 years old in good health and CMV-seropositive. CDR3s include the opening cysteine and the closing phenylalanine or tryptophan. The D gene is left open where the match is weak. Clone size appears in some rows only: once, few, many, or a class for an expanded clone.

j_call v_call d_call clone_size cdr3_nt cdr3_aa
TRBJ2-2 TRBV7-8 . . TGTGCCAGCAGCCCCAAGGCGGCCACCGGGGAGCTGTTTTTT CASSPKAATGELFF
TRBJ1-5 TRBV19 . . TGTGCCAGTAGTATAGTGGCAGATAGCAATCAGCCCCAGCATTTT CASSIVADSNQPQHF
TRBJ2-7 TRBV28 TRBD2 . TGTGCCAGCACTCCTCCCCCTGTATTAGCGGGGGACTCCTACGAGCAGTACTTC CASTPPPVLAGDSYEQYF
TRBJ2-7 TRBV11-2 . . TGTGCCAGCAGCTTATTTCAGTCCTCCTACGAGCAGTACTTC CASSLFQSSYEQYF
TRBJ2-1 TRBV27 . once TGTGCCAGCAGCTCGGACAGGAATGGCGGGAACGAGCAGTTCTTC CASSSDRNGGNEQFF
TRBJ2-4 TRBV6-1 . . TGTGCCAGCAGTGCGCGGACACAGGGTGGCATTCAGTACTTC CASSARTQGGIQYF
TRBJ2-1 TRBV7-3 TRBD2 . TGTGCCAGCAGCTCTAGCGGGAGGGCGGATGAGCAGTTCTTC CASSSSGRADEQFF
TRBJ1-2 TRBV7-3 TRBD1 . TGTGCCAGCAGCTTATTGCCAGGGGGCGAAAACTATGGCTACACCTTC CASSLLPGGENYGYTF
TRBJ2-5 TRBV5-1 TRBD1 . TGCGCCAGCAGCTTAGGGGACAGACCCAGCGGAGAGACCCAGTACTTC CASSLGDRPSGETQYF
TRBJ2-1 TRBV18 . . TGTGCCAGCTCACCACTCGCGGGCACGGGGAACAATGAGCAGTTCTTC CASSPLAGTGNNEQFF
TRBJ2-4 TRBV10-2 . . TGCGCCAGCAGTGGACTAGGGGTTTCGGCCAACATTCAGTACTTC CASSGLGVSANIQYF
TRBJ2-7 TRBV5-6 . . TGTGCCAGCAGCCTGAGGACTGGCTCCTACGAGCAGTACTTC CASSLRTGSYEQYF
TRBJ2-7 TRBV5-1 . . TGCGCCAGCAGCTTGGCCGGTACTGAGCAGTACTTC CASSLAGTEQYF
TRBJ2-7 TRBV5-6 . . TGTGCCAGCAACGTAGACAGATCTTATACCTACGAGCAGTACTTC CASNVDRSYTYEQYF
TRBJ1-5 TRBV19 TRBD1 once TGTGCCAGTAGTCCTCCCGGGACAGGGGGTCAGCCCCAGCATTTT CASSPPGTGGQPQHF
TRBJ2-7 TRBV27 TRBD1 . TGTGCCAGCAGACCTACCGGGACAGGGCCAAACGAGCAGTACTTC CASRPTGTGPNEQYF
TRBJ1-5 TRBV7-2 TRBD1 . TGTGCCAGCAGCGATAGCCCTGACAGGGCAAATCAGCCCCAGCATTTT CASSDSPDRANQPQHF
TRBJ2-1 TRBV6-1 TRBD1 . TGTGCCAGCAGTGGATGGACAGGGAACAATGAGCAGTTCTTC CASSGWTGNNEQFF
TRBJ1-1 TRBV4-2 . . TGTGCCAGCAGCCAAGCCCCTTCGACTGAAGCTTTCTTT CASSQAPSTEAFF
TRBJ1-6 TRBV5-4 . . TGTGCCAGCAGCTTGCCAACAGGGAGCCCGAGCTTT CASSLPTGSPSF
TRBJ2-3 TRBV2 . . TGTGCCAGCAGTCCCTGGGGCAGCACAGATACGCAGTATTTT CASSPWGSTDTQYF
TRBJ2-7 TRBV2 TRBD2 . TGTGCCAGCAGTGTCAGCGGGAGAGAGGGGGAGCAGTACTTC CASSVSGREGEQYF
TRBJ1-4 TRBV6-5 . . TGTGCCAGCAGTTATCGGGGGAATGAAAAACTGTTTTTT CASSYRGNEKLFF
TRBJ1-3 TRBV7-9 . . TGTGCCAGCAGAGAACAGGGAAACTCTGGAAACACCATATATTTT CASREQGNSGNTIYF
TRBJ1-4 TRBV6-5 . . TGTGCCAGCAGTTATGAGTTTGCAACTAATGAAAAACTGTTTTTT CASSYEFATNEKLFF
TRBJ2-1 TRBV9 TRBD2 . TGTGCCAGCAGCGTGGAGACGACAGCGGGACTAGCGGGAGAATACAATGAGCAGTTCTTC CASSVETTAGLAGEYNEQFF
TRBJ1-2 TRBV7-2 . . TGTGCCAGCAGCTTAGACGTGCGGGGCTACACCTTC CASSLDVRGYTF
TRBJ2-1 TRBV6-5 . . TGTGCCAGCAGCCGACAGTACAATGAGCAGTTCTTC CASSRQYNEQFF
TRBJ1-3 TRBV18 TRBD1 . TGTGCCAGCTCTCCCCTCGACAGGGCTGGAAACACCATATATTTT CASSPLDRAGNTIYF
TRBJ2-7 TRBV7-6 . once TGTGCCAGCAGCTCCCTTCACGGGCGGACTAATAACGAGCAGTACTTC CASSSLHGRTNNEQYF
TRBJ2-3 TRBV9 . . TGTGCCAGCAGCGTAGCGGGAGACACAGATACGCAGTATTTT CASSVAGDTDTQYF
TRBJ2-7 TRBV7-2 TRBD2 . TGTGCCAGCGGCATCGGGGGGGCAGATAGCTACGAGCAGTACTTC CASGIGGADSYEQYF
TRBJ2-6 TRBV4-2 TRBD1 few TGTGCCAGCAGCCAGGCAGGGGGCTCTGGGGCCAACGTCCTGACTTTC CASSQAGGSGANVLTF
TRBJ1-5 TRBV19 TRBD1 . TGTGCCAGTAGCAATAGACAGGGAAGATACCCCCAGCATTTT CASSNRQGRYPQHF
TRBJ1-1 TRBV27 TRBD1 . TGTGCCAGCAGTCAGACAGGGGGCGGGGGCACTGAAGCTTTCTTT CASSQTGGGGTEAFF
TRBJ2-7 TRBV19 . few TGTGCCAGTAGTATCGGGACAAAAGTTTTCGAGCAGTACTTC CASSIGTKVFEQYF
TRBJ2-3 TRBV30 . . TGTGCCTGGGATCAAAGCCGAGCGAGAGATACGCAGTATTTT CAWDQSRARDTQYF
TRBJ2-1 TRBV15 . . TGTGCCACCAGCAGCAGTAGGAGGACTGAGCAGTTCTTC CATSSSRRTEQFF
TRBJ2-1 TRBV7-6 . . TGTGCCAGCAGCTTAGGGACAGCCGACCGAGAGCAGTTCTTC CASSLGTADREQFF
TRBJ1-3 TRBV7-9 . . TGTGCCAGCAGCCCCACCGGGCTGGGGAGTGGAAACACCATATATTTT CASSPTGLGSGNTIYF
TRBJ2-7 TRBV29-1 TRBD2 . TGCAGCGTGGGGACTAGCGAGTACGAGCAGTACTTC CSVGTSEYEQYF
TRBJ1-3 TRBV6-1 . . TGTGCCAGTGAACAGGATCCGGCTGGAAACACCATATATTTT CASEQDPAGNTIYF
TRBJ2-7 TRBV6-5 TRBD2 . TGTGCCAGCAGTTACGGGGCGGGGGGCACCTACGAGCAGTACTTC CASSYGAGGTYEQYF
TRBJ1-5 TRBV2 TRBD1 . TGTGCCAGCAGCAGGACAGGGAATAGTCAGCCCCAGCATTTT CASSRTGNSQPQHF
TRBJ2-5 TRBV28 . . TGTGCCAGCAGCAAGGGGGAGACCCAGTACTTC CASSKGETQYF
TRBJ1-2 TRBV2 . . TGTGCCAGCAGCCCGGACAGTAACTATGGCTACACCTTC CASSPDSNYGYTF
TRBJ2-3 TRBV11-2 . . TGTGCCAGCAGTCTTACAGATACGCAGTATTTT CASSLTDTQYF
TRBJ1-1 TRBV15 . . TGTGCCACCAGCAGAGATGGTTGGGGGCCAACTGAAGCTTTCTTT CATSRDGWGPTEAFF
TRBJ1-1 TRBV7-8 . . TGTGCCAGCAGCTTAGTTGCAGGCACCGACACTGAAGCTTTCTTT CASSLVAGTDTEAFF
TRBJ2-7 TRBV25-1 TRBD2 . TGTGCCAGCAGTGAATCCTTACTAGCGGGAGGGTACGAGCAGTACTTC CASSESLLAGGYEQYF
TRBJ2-2 TRBV2 TRBD2 . TGTGCCAGCAGTGGCCCGACTAGCGGGGGGGCCTACACCGGGGAGCTGTTTTTT CASSGPTSGGAYTGELFF
TRBJ1-3 TRBV9 . . TGTGCCAGCAGCGGCACAGGGAGCTCTGGAAACACCATATATTTT CASSGTGSSGNTIYF
TRBJ1-3 TRBV6-5 TRBD1 few TGTGCCAGCGCCGCGGACAGGGGTAGTGACACCATATATTTT CASAADRGSDTIYF
TRBJ2-7 TRBV10-2 TRBD2 . TGCGCCAGCAGTGAGCTCGGACTAGCGTCGACCTACGAGCAGTACTTC CASSELGLASTYEQYF